This T cell receptor (beta chain) originates from a study of cytomegalovirus exposure and HLA in healthy donors. Study-level information: Across almost 400 genotyped donors, over 70% landed in the Caucasian-associated ancestry cluster. General study results and limits: Across donors, most TCRs were seen rarely, yet some public ones were widespread. Within an earlier analysis, most TCR beta V segments proved productive either about 90% or about 30% of the time.

PCR was performed using 60 Vbeta and 13 Jbeta primers. Assay: immunoSEQ multiplex PCR; the TCRdb copy retains only in-frame clones and omits some. The data contain 95,000 to 150,000 clones, roughly 80% of them singletons. After removal of 7 bases from V and 5 bases from J, the junction contained 10 bases not matched to a gene. Germline V lookup: CDR1 SQVTM, CDR2 ANQGSEA. The CDR3 extends over 13 amino acids. A word on this clone: No antigen is known for it.

The receptor was derived from a man between 25 and 39 years old in good health and CMV-seronegative. The V call is TRBV29-1, the J call TRBJ2-5, with 7 bases that match TRBD1. The source material was PBMCs. For the CDR3, the DNA is TGCAGCGCCATGACAGGGCTGGGGGAGACCCAGTACTTC. It codes for CSAMTGLGETQYF.